Below are 18 T cell receptor beta chains sequenced from a single sample in a study of T cell changes during pregnancy in multiple sclerosis (dated by TCRdb to about 2019). The library was made by the immunoSEQ multiplex PCR assay. Sourced from immuneACCESS, this table was stored by TCRdb with only in-frame sequences that have V and J called. A share of the clones is absent; for the studies checked, an unresolved V gene accounts for under half, and the remainder has no known explanation. The sample table lists around 40,000 clones, under 95% of them with a count of one. The ten biggest clones cover approximately 5% of the sample. Sequencing used CD8+ T cells from peripheral blood mononuclear cells, obtained in the third trimester of pregnancy. The origin of the receptors is a female donor with multiple sclerosis, enrolled in a pregnancy study.

The genes are TRBV19 and TRBJ2-2; D is possibly TRBD2 (6 bases). Germline V CDR1 and CDR2: LNHDA, SQIVND (reference sequence). Trimming pared 5 bases from V and 9 bases from J, leaving 10 bases between. This CDR3 contains 12 residues. The chain's CDR3 is CASSGGRRELFF. CDR3 DNA: TGTGCCAGTAGTGGGGGGAGGAGGGAGCTGTTTTTT.

The CDR3: CASSMEGDGELFF. The CDR3 DNA reads TGTGCCAGCTCCATGGAGGGAGACGGGGAGCTGTTTTTT. The chain uses TRBV11-2 and TRBJ2-2; maybe TRBD2 (6 bases). In germline, CDR1 is SGHAT, CDR2 FQNNGV. The CDR3 contains 13 residues. Between the trimmed V and J ends, which lost 8 bases and 7 bases, there was a span of 14 bases.

CDR3 in amino acids: CASSFTRNNEQFF. The CDR3 bases are TGTGCCAGCAGCTTCACCAGAAACAATGAGCAGTTCTTC. This chain links TRBV11-2 with TRBJ2-1; D gene unclear. The CDR3 loop spans 13 amino acids. V lost 3 bases, J lost 5 bases, and 8 bases lay in between. Germline loops: CDR1 SGHAT, CDR2 FQNNGV.

The chain joins TRBV6-5 to TRBJ1-2; a possible D gene is TRBD1 (5 bases). Germline CDR1 reads MNHEY; CDR2 reads SVGAGI. The CDR3 covers 13 residues. The germline V and J ends were trimmed by 5 bases and 3 bases, with 10 bases remaining between them. CDR3 region: CASSGGYDYGYTF. CDR3 nucleotides: TGTGCCAGCAGTGGGGGGTATGACTATGGCTACACCTTC.

The chain is built from TRBV10-3 and TRBJ2-7; tentative D call: TRBD2 (5 bases). The CDR3 spans 15 residues. Per germline, CDR1 ENHRY and CDR2 SYGVKD. Trimming shortened V by 0 bases and J by 5 bases, and 14 bases separated the two germline ends. The CDR3 loop is CAISESNGNPHEQYF. DNA of the CDR3: TGTGCCATCAGTGAGTCTAACGGGAATCCCCACGAGCAGTACTTC.

This clone turned up a few times. The chain links TRBV15 to TRBJ2-7; 10 bases agree with TRBD2. Germline V gives CDR1 LNHNV, CDR2 YYDKDF (reference sequence). The CDR3 has 18 amino acids. V lost 0 bases, J lost 3 bases, and 11 bases stayed unmatched. Here the CDR3 reads CATSRDEVGLAGDYEQYF. The CDR3 nucleotides are TGTGCCACCAGCAGAGATGAGGTGGGCCTAGCGGGGGACTACGAGCAGTACTTC.

The CDR3 here is CASRSQESQPQHF. The CDR3 bases are TGTGCCAGCAGGTCCCAGGAAAGTCAGCCCCAGCATTTT. This chain links TRBV6-1 with TRBJ1-5; no definite D call. V lost 6 bases to trimming and J lost 6 bases, with 12 bases between them. The germline V gene encodes CDR1 MNHNS and CDR2 SASEGT. This CDR3 comprises 13 residues.

This clone occurred a few times. The V and J genes are TRBV5-4 and TRBJ2-2; 11 bases align to TRBD2. J lost 3 bases, V lost 4 bases, and 2 bases had no gene match. The CDR3 length is 15 residues. The germline gives CDR1 SGHNT, CDR2 YYREEE (reference sequence). The CDR3 region has the DNA TGTGCCAGCAGCCCACTAGCGGGAGACACCGGGGAGCTGTTTTTT. Its protein is CASSPLAGDTGELFF.

This chain joins TRBV7-9 and TRBJ2-7; 7 bases map to TRBD1. Germline V CDR1 and CDR2: SEHNR, FQNEAQ (reference sequence). J was trimmed by 4 bases and V by 4 bases; bases with no gene match: 4. The CDR3 is 13 amino acids. The DNA of the CDR3 is TGTGCCAGCAGCTCCCCAGGGGGATACGAGCAGTACTTC. Translating gives CASSSPGGYEQYF. The full variable domain, with the rest looked up from reference TRBV7-9 and TRBJ2-7, is DTGVSQNPRHKITKRGQNVTFRCDPISEHNRLYWYRQTLGQGPEFLTYFQNEAQLEKSRLLSDRFSAERPKGSFSTLEIQRTEQGDSAMYLCASSSPGGYEQYFGPGTRLTVT.

The chain has TRBV6-4 and TRBJ2-3, with 9 bases that match TRBD2. The CDR3 extends over 16 amino acids. After removal of 4 bases from V and 0 bases from J, the junction contained 5 bases not matched to a gene. The germline gives CDR1 MRHNA, CDR2 SNTAGT. In DNA, the CDR3 is TGTGCCAGCAGTGCCGAAGCGGGAGGAAGCACAGATACGCAGTATTTT. Its protein product is CASSAEAGGSTDTQYF.

The chain couples TRBV19 to TRBJ2-7; 7 bases map to TRBD2. The V and J ends lost 4 bases and 2 bases, in that order; junction bases with no gene match: 8. CDR1 and CDR2 from the germline V gene are LNHDA and SQIVND (reference sequence). CDR3 size: 15 residues. The CDR3 loop reads CASSTGGGRPYEQYF. CDR3 coding DNA: TGTGCCAGTAGTACAGGCGGGGGAAGGCCCTACGAGCAGTACTTC.

This clone has only one observation. V usage is TRBV27 and J usage is TRBJ2-1; 12 nucleotides align to TRBD2. The germline V gene has CDR1 MNHEY and CDR2 SMNVEV (reference sequence). Germline trimming cut 6 bases from V and 8 bases from J; bases unmatched to any gene: 8. The CDR3 totals 15 residues. The CDR3 loop is CASSSSGRASDEQFF. As DNA, the CDR3 is TGTGCCAGCAGCTCTAGCGGGAGGGCCTCGGATGAGCAGTTCTTC.

V usage is TRBV19 and J usage is TRBJ1-3; TRBD1 matches at 8 bases. J lost 4 bases, V lost 5 bases, and 10 bases had no gene match. This CDR3 has 16 residues. The germline CDR1 and CDR2 sequences are LNHDA and SQIVND (reference sequence). CDR3 amino acids: CASSPDRAQPGNTIYF. In DNA form, the CDR3 reads TGTGCCAGTAGTCCGGACAGGGCTCAGCCGGGAAACACCATATATTTT.

The CDR3 DNA reads as TGTGCCAGTACGATCGGCGGGAGGGACACAGATACGCAGTATTTT. This sequence encodes CASTIGGRDTDTQYF. The chain links TRBV19 to TRBJ2-3; 9 bases are a match to TRBD2. The germline V gene has CDR1 LNHDA and CDR2 SQIVND (reference sequence). V lost 7 bases, J lost 2 bases, and 7 bases stayed unmatched. This CDR3 is built from 15 residues.

This clone was observed a single time. The rearrangement joins TRBV4-2 to TRBJ2-1; D call uncertain. The CDR3 is made up of 18 amino acids. Trimming removed 0 bases at V and 0 bases at J, with 15 bases between. Germline V lookup: CDR1 LGHNA, CDR2 YNFKEQ. CDR3 sequence reads: CASSQDPGVETSYNEQFF. For the CDR3, the DNA is TGTGCCAGCAGCCAAGATCCGGGTGTGGAAACCTCCTACAATGAGCAGTTCTTC.

This rearrangement joins TRBV27 to TRBJ2-1; maybe TRBD2 (5 bases). Germline V CDR1 and CDR2: MNHEY, SMNVEV (reference sequence). CDR3 length: 11 amino acids. V dropped 11 bases and J dropped 6 bases, with 11 bases sitting between them. CDR3 residues: CAALSGNEQFF. The DNA for the CDR3 is TGTGCCGCCCTAAGCGGCAATGAGCAGTTCTTC.

V gene TRBV19 combines with J gene TRBJ1-5; 7 positions match TRBD1. CDR3 length: 14 amino acids. CDR1 and CDR2 (germline): LNHDA, SQIVND (reference sequence). V was clipped by 7 bases and J by 5 bases; unmatched bases: 8. The CDR3 nucleotides are TGTGCCAGTAAAGGACAGGTGGGATATCAGCCCCAGCATTTT. Protein product: CASKGQVGYQPQHF.

The chain is built from TRBV29-1 and TRBJ1-3; D is uncertain. The CDR3 is made up of 15 amino acids. The germline CDR1 and CDR2 sequences are SQVTM and ANQGSEA. The V end was cut by 6 bases, the J end by 2 bases, with 17 bases between. This CDR3 reads CSVDGEGTTGNTIYF. The CDR3 coding sequence is TGCAGCGTGGACGGAGAGGGAACTACTGGAAACACCATATATTTT. The full variable domain, with the rest looked up from reference TRBV29-1 and TRBJ1-3, is SAVISQKPSRDICQRGTSLTIQCQVDSQVTMMFWYRQQPGQSLTLIATANQGSEATYESGFVIDKFPISRPNLTFSTLTVSNMSPEDSSIYLCSVDGEGTTGNTIYFGEGSWLTVV.